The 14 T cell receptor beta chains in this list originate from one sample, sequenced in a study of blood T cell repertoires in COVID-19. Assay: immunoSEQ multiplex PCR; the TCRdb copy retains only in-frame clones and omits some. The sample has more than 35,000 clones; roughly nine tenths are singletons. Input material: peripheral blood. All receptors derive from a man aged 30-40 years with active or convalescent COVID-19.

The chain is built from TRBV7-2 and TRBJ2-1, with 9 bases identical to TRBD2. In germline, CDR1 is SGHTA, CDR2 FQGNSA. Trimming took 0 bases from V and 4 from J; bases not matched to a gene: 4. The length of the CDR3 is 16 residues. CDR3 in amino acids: CASSLARGLAYNEQFF. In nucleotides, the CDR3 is TGTGCCAGCAGCTTAGCGCGGGGACTAGCTTACAATGAGCAGTTCTTC.

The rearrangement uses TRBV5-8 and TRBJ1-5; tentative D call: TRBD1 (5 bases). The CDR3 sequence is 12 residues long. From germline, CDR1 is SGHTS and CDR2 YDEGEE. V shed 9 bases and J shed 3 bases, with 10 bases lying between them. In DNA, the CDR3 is TGTGCCACCCAGGGAAACAATCAGCCCCAGCATTTT. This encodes CATQGNNQPQHF.

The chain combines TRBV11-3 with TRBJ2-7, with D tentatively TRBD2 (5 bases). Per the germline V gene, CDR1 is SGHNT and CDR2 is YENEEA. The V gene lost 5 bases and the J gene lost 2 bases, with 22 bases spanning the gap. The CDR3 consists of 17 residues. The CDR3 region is CASSPQTRLTAPYEQYF. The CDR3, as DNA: TGTGCCAGCAGCCCACAAACTAGACTGACTGCACCCTACGAGCAGTACTTC.

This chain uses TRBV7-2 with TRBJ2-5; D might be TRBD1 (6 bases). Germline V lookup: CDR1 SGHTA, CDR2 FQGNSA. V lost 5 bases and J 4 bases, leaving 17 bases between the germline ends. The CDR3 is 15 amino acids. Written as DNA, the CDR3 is TGTGCCAGCAGCCCCTTCAGGGGACCGGGAGAGACCCAGTACTTC. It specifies CASSPFRGPGETQYF.

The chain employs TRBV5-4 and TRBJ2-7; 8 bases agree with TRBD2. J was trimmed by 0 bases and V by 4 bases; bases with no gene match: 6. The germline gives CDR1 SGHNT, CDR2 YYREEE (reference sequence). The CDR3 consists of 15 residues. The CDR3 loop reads CASSRGGRSSYEQYF. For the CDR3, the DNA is TGTGCCAGCAGCCGGGGGGGGAGAAGCTCCTACGAGCAGTACTTC.

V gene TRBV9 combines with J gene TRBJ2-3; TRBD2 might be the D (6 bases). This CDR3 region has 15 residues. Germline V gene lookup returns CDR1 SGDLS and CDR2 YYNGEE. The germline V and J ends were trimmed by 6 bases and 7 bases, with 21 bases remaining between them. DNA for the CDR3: TGTGCCAGCACCCCCGGGGCGGGGATTGACAATACGCAGTATTTT. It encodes CASTPGAGIDNTQYF. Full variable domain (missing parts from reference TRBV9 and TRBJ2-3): DSGVTQTPKHLITATGQRVTLRCSPRSGDLSVYWYQQSLDQGLQFLIQYYNGEERAKGNILERFSAQQFPDLHSELNLSSLELGDSALYFCASTPGAGIDNTQYFGPGTRLTVL.

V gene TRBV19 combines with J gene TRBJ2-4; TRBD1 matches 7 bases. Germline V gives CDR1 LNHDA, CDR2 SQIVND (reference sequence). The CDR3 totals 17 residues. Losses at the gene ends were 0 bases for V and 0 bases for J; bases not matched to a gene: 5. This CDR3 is CASSIEGTALAKNIQYF. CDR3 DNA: TGTGCCAGTAGTATAGAAGGGACAGCCCTAGCCAAAAACATTCAGTACTTC.

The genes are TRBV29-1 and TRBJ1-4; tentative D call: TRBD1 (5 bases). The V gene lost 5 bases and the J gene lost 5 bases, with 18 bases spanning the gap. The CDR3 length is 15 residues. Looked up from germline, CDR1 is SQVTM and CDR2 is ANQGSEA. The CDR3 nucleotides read TGCAGCGTTCGGAAAGGGAAGGAGGGGAATGAAAAACTGTTTTTT. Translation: CSVRKGKEGNEKLFF.

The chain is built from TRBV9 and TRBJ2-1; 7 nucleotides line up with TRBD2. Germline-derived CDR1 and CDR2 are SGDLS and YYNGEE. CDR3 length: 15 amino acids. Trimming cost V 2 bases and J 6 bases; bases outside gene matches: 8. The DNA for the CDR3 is TGTGCCAGCAGCGTTTGGGAGGGTACCCTCAATGAGCAGTTCTTC. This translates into CASSVWEGTLNEQFF.

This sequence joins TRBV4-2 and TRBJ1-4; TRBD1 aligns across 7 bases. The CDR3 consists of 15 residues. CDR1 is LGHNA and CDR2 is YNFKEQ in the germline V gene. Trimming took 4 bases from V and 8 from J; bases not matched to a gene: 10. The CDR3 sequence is CASSLLRGPREKLFF. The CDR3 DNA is TGTGCCAGCAGCCTTCTAAGGGGGCCTCGAGAAAAACTGTTTTTT.

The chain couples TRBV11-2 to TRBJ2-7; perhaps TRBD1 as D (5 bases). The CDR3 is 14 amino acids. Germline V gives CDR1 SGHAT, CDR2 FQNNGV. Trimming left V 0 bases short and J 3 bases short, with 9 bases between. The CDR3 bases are TGTGCCAGCAGCTTAGACAGGGCTAGCTACGAGCAGTACTTC. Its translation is CASSLDRASYEQYF.

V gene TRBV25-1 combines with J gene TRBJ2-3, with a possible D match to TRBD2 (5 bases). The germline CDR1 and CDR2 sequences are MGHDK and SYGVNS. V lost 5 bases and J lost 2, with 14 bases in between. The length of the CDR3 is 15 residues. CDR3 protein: CASSPREGHTDTQYF. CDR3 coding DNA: TGTGCCAGCAGTCCCCGGGAAGGGCACACAGATACGCAGTATTTT. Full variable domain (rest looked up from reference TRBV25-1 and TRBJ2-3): EADIYQTPRYLVIGTGKKITLECSQTMGHDKMYWYQQDPGMELHLIHYSYGVNSTEKGDLSSESTVSRIRTEHFPLTLESARPSHTSQYLCASSPREGHTDTQYFGPGTRLTVL.

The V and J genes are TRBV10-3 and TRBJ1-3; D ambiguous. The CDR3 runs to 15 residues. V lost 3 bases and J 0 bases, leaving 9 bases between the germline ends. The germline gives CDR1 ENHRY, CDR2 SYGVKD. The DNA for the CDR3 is TGTGCCATCAGTGAACCGGGAACCTCTGGAAACACCATATATTTT. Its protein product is CAISEPGTSGNTIYF.

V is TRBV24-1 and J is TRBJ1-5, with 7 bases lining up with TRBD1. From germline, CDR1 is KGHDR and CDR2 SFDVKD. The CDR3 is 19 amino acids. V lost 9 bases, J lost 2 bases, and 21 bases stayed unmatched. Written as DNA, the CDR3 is TGTGCCACCCACTGTAGGGACAGAGGAGATTATAGTGGCAATCAGCCCCAGCATTTT. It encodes CATHCRDRGDYSGNQPQHF.